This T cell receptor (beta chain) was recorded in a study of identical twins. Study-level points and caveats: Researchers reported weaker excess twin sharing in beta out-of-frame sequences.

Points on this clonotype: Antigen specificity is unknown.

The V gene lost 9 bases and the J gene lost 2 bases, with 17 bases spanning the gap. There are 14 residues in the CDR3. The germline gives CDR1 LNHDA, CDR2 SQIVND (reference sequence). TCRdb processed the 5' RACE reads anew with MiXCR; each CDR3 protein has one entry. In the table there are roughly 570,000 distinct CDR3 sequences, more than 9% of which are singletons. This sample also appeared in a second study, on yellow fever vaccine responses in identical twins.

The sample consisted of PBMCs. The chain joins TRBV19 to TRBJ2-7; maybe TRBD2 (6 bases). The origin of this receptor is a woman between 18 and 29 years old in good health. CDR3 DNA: TGTGCCAGCCGGTGGAGCGGAGGGGCCTACGAGCAGTACTTC. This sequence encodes CASRWSGGAYEQYF. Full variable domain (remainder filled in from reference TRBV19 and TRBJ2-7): DGGITQSPKYLFRKEGQNVTLSCEQNLNHDAMYWYRQDPGQGLRLIYYSQIVNDFQKGDIAEGYSVSREKKESFPLTVTSAQKNPTAFYLCASRWSGGAYEQYFGPGTRLTVT.